The clone carrying this T cell receptor beta chain was observed a few times. Trimming removed 1 base at V and 5 bases at J, with 6 bases between. Per germline, CDR1 SGHAT and CDR2 FQNNGV. CDR3 length: 13 amino acids. How the authors handled the data: Using reference gene primer amplification, nucleated cell counts were estimated. Assay: immunoSEQ multiplex PCR; the TCRdb copy retains only in-frame clones and omits some. That table gives V, J and clone size, and the DNA gave D and trimming. The sample holds over 55,000 clones; 75% to 90% are singletons and the top ten take 22%. These data belong to a study of blood T cell repertoires in COVID-19. Study-level information: Collection of acute and convalescent COVID-19 samples took place in the United States, Italy and Spain. The cDNA or gDNA used as material had been derived from T cells, B-cell-depleted T cells, or PBMCs.

Enrollment of patients from Seattle took place during active infection, with longitudinal follow-up. The material sequenced was peripheral blood. This chain uses TRBV11-2 with TRBJ1-5; unclear D gene. The sequence derives from a woman aged 80 or over with COVID-19, enrolled during active disease. The CDR3 DNA follows: TGTGCCAGCAGCTTAGTCCAGGATCAGCCCCAGCATTTT. This sequence encodes CASSLVQDQPQHF.